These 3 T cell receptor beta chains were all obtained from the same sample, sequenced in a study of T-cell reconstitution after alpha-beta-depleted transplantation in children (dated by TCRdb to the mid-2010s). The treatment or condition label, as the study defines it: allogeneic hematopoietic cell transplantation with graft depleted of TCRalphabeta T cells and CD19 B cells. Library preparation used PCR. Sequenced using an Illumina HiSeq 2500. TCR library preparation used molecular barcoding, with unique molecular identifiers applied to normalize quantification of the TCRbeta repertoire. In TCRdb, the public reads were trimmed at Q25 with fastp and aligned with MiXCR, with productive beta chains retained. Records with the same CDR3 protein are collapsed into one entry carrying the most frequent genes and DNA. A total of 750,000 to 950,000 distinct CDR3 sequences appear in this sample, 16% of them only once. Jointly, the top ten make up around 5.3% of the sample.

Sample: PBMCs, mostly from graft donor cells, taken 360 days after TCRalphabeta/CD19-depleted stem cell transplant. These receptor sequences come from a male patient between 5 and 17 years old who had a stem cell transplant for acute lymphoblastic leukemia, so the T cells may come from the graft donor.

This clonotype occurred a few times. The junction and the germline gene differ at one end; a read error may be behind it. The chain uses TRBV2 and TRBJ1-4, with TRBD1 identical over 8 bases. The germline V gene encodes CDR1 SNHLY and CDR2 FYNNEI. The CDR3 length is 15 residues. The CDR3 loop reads CASSDRGGANEKLFF. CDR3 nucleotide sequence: TGTGCCAGCAGCGACAGGGGAGGAGCTAATGAAAAGCTGTTTTTT. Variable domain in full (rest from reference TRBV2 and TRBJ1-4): EPEVTQTPSHQVTQMGQEVILRCVPISNHLYFYWYRQILGQKVEFLVSFYNNEISEKSEIFDDQFSVERPDGSNFTLKIRSTKLEDSAMYFCASSDRGGANEKLFFGSGTQLSVL.

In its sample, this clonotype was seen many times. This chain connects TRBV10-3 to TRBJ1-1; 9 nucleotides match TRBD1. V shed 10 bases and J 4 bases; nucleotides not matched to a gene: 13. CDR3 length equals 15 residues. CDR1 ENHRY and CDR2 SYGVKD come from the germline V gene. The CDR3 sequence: CATGYSGQGSTEAFF. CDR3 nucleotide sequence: TGTGCCACCGGGTACAGTGGACAGGGGTCCACTGAAGCTTTCTTT.

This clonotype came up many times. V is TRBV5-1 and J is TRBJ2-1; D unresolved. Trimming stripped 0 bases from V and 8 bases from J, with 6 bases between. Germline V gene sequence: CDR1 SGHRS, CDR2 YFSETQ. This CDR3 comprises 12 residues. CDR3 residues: CASSLAFDEQFF. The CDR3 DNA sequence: TGCGCCAGCAGCTTGGCATTCGATGAGCAGTTCTTC.